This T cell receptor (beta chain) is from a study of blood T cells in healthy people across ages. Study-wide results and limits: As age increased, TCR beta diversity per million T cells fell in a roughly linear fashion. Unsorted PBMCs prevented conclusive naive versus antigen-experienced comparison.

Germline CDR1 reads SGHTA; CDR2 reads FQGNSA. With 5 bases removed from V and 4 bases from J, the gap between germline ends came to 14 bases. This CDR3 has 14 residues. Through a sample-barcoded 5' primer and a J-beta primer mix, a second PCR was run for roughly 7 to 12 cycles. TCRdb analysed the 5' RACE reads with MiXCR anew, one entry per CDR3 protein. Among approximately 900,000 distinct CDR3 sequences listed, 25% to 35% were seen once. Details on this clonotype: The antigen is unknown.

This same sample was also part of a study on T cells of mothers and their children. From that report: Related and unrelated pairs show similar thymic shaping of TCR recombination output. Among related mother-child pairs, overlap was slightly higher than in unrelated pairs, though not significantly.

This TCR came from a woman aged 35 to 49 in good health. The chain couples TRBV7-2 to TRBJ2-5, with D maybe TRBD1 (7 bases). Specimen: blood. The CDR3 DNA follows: TGTGCCAGCAGCAAGGACAGGAGGGGAGAGACCCAGTACTTC. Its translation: CASSKDRRGETQYF. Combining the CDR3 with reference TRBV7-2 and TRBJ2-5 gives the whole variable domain GAGVSQSPSNKVTEKGKDVELRCDPISGHTALYWYRQSLGQGLEFLIYFQGNSAPDKSGLPSDRFSAERTGGSVSTLTIQRTQQEDSAVYLCASSKDRRGETQYFGPGTRLLVL.